This record covers a single TCR beta chain. The CDR3 totals 18 residues. The V and J ends lost 0 bases and 6 bases, in that order; junction bases with no gene match: 15. CDR1 and CDR2 from the germline V gene are SGDLS and YYNGEE. The repertoire was sequenced with immunoSEQ multiplex PCR; TCRdb's copy has only in-frame clones and lacks some. This repertoire shows approximately 70,000 clones, 80% to 95% found once; its top ten account for 1.6%. The sample is drawn from a study of T cell changes during pregnancy in multiple sclerosis. The chain has TRBV9 and TRBJ2-3; 8 bases are a match to TRBD2. Specimen: peripheral blood, collected in the first trimester of pregnancy. The TCR was taken from a female donor in good health, enrolled as a control in a pregnancy study. This CDR3 is CASSVGPPAGVRYDTQYF. CDR3 bases: TGTGCCAGCAGCGTAGGTCCGCCAGCGGGAGTGAGGTATGATACGCAGTATTTT. Looking up the rest from reference TRBV9 and TRBJ2-3 gives the full variable domain: DSGVTQTPKHLITATGQRVTLRCSPRSGDLSVYWYQQSLDQGLQFLIQYYNGEERAKGNILERFSAQQFPDLHSELNLSSLELGDSALYFCASSVGPPAGVRYDTQYFGPGTRLTVL.